The entry that follows covers one T cell receptor (beta chain) sequence. Its antigen is not identified. The sample's time point: week 35, safety follow-up. Vaccinated patients received 300 ug of mutant IDH1 20-mer peptide per dose, with topical imiquimod. The sample is drawn from a study of a mutant IDH1 vaccine in newly diagnosed glioma. Study-wide context: Following radiotherapy alone, or alongside temozolomide cycles, vaccination was started after an interval of 4-6 weeks. Averaging roughly 40 years of age, treated patients were approximately 62% male and around 40% female.

This CDR3 is built from 17 residues. Germline V lookup: CDR1 LNHNV, CDR2 YYDKDF (reference sequence). Deletions cut 1 base from V and 1 base from J, with 14 bases between. Method: immunoSEQ multiplex PCR; TCRdb's copy keeps in-frame clones and lacks some. The repertoire holds approximately 43,000 clones, with 85% to 90% as singletons. Study-level findings and limits: The authors found pseudoprogression apparently unrelated to changes in top peripheral T cell clonotypes. Vaccine-induced immune responses were detected in approximately 92% of patients.

This sequence originates from a middle-aged man with glioma. Specimen: PBMCs, collected from a glioma patient whose treatment included an IDH1 peptide vaccine. The chain couples TRBV15 to TRBJ1-5, with D tentatively TRBD1 (5 bases). CDR3 sequence: CATSRGSRASSNQPQHF. As DNA, the CDR3 is TGTGCCACCAGCAGAGGCAGCAGGGCCTCAAGCAATCAGCCCCAGCATTTT.